These T cell receptor beta chains were read from a single sample in a study of T cells in Graves' hyperthyroidism and ophthalmopathy. TCRdb ran MiXCR on the multiplex PCR reads and lists one entry per CDR3 protein. The sample lists hundreds of thousands of distinct CDR3 sequences, 35% occurring once. The sample was blood. Every receptor here comes from a woman aged 40 to 55 with Graves' hyperthyroidism. The CDR3 runs from the conserved cysteine through the conserved F or W. D genes are given only for firm matches. Size is stated for part of the rows, as once, few or many counts, or as a class when the clone is expanded.

D gene,J gene,V gene,clone size,CDR3 protein,CDR3 DNA
-,TRBJ2-3,TRBV20-1,-,CSASWGDTQYF,TGCAGTGCTAGTTGGGGGGATACGCAGTATTTT
-,TRBJ1-3,TRBV20-1,-,CSARDRSGSSGNTIYF,TGCAGTGCTAGAGATAGGTCGGGGAGCTCTGGAAACACCATATATTTT
TRBD1,TRBJ1-6,TRBV6-5,few,CASSSRTGSPSPLHF,TGTGCCAGCAGTTCTAGGACAGGGTCCCCTTCACCCCTCCACTTT
TRBD1,TRBJ2-7,TRBV7-9,once,CASSQQRQGTYEQYF,TGTGCCAGCAGCCAACAAAGACAGGGGACCTACGAGCAGTACTTC
TRBD1,TRBJ1-4,TRBV4-1,-,CASSQPGQGTEKLFF,TGCGCCAGCAGCCAACCGGGACAGGGGACTGAAAAACTGTTTTTT
-,TRBJ2-7,TRBV14,many,CASSQEGIDEQYF,TGTGCCAGCAGCCAAGAAGGTATCGACGAGCAGTACTTC
TRBD2,TRBJ2-5,TRBV7-7,few,CASSLRTSGVETQYF,TGTGCTAGCAGCTTGAGGACTAGCGGGGTAGAGACCCAGTACTTC
-,TRBJ1-6,TRBV29-1,-,CSVLDSSNSPLHF,TGCAGCGTGCTGGACAGTAGCAATTCACCCCTCCACTTT
-,TRBJ1-2,TRBV7-9,many,CASSPSAAYGYTF,TGTGCCAGCAGTCCTTCCGCGGCTTATGGCTACACCTTC
-,TRBJ2-7,TRBV3-1,few,CASSQASIGYEQYF,TGTGCCAGCAGCCAAGCAAGTATCGGTTACGAGCAGTACTTC
TRBD1,TRBJ1-4,TRBV7-2,many,CASSLAWDRGGEKLFF,TGTGCCAGCAGCTTGGCATGGGACAGGGGAGGTGAAAAACTGTTTTTT
-,TRBJ1-2,TRBV7-9,many,CASSLAEGEGGYTF,TGTGCCAGCAGCTTAGCGGAGGGCGAGGGTGGCTACACCTTC
-,TRBJ2-7,TRBV12-3/TRBV12-4,-,CASSADSSVFTYEQYF,TGTGCCAGCAGTGCTGACAGTTCAGTTTTTACCTACGAGCAGTACTTC
-,TRBJ2-5,TRBV7-2,many,CASSQPGKETQYF,TGTGCCAGCAGCCAACCAGGAAAAGAGACCCAGTACTTC
TRBD1,TRBJ2-7,TRBV6-6,-,CASSKDRGIHEQYF,TGTGCCAGCAGTAAGGACAGGGGGATCCACGAGCAGTACTTC
TRBD2,TRBJ2-7,TRBV19,-,CASSYSGLAGHEQYF,TGTGCCAGTAGTTATTCTGGACTAGCGGGCCACGAGCAGTACTTC
-,TRBJ2-7,TRBV9,many,CASSEGRDWSYEQYF,TGTGCCAGCAGCGAGGGCAGGGACTGGTCCTACGAGCAGTACTTC
TRBD1,TRBJ2-6,TRBV7-8,many,CASSFFRTGEAGANVLTF,TGTGCCAGCAGCTTTTTCCGGACAGGGGAAGCGGGGGCCAACGTCCTGACTTTC
TRBD2,TRBJ2-1,TRBV7-9,-,CASSSLAGHSYNEQFF,TGTGCCAGCAGCTCGTTAGCGGGGCACTCCTACAATGAGCAGTTCTTC
-,TRBJ2-2,TRBV6-1,-,CASSRYRRNTGELFF,TGTGCCAGCAGCCGCTACCGCAGGAACACCGGGGAGCTGTTTTTT
TRBD1,TRBJ2-7,TRBV12-3/TRBV12-4,-,CASSGDRGRGYEQYF,TGTGCCAGCAGTGGGGACAGGGGGAGAGGGTACGAGCAGTACTTC
-,TRBJ1-6,TRBV5-1,few,CASSLVPGGYNSPLHF,TGCGCCAGCAGCTTGGTACCCGGGGGCTATAATTCACCCCTCCACTTT
TRBD1,TRBJ2-7,TRBV11-2,-,CASSPLGQGNYEQYF,TGTGCCAGCAGCCCTTTGGGACAGGGTAACTACGAGCAGTACTTC
-,TRBJ1-2,TRBV6-4,few,CASTLSQDSDNYGYTF,TGTGCCAGCACCCTGTCCCAGGACAGTGATAACTATGGCTACACCTTC
TRBD1,TRBJ2-3,TRBV2,-,CASRDIQGVPYTDTQYF,TGTGCCAGCAGGGATATACAGGGGGTGCCGTACACAGATACGCAGTATTTT
-,TRBJ1-1,TRBV20-1,-,CSARGGGMNTEASF,TGCAGTGCTAGAGGGGGGGGCATGAACACTGAAGCTTCCTTT
-,TRBJ1-2,TRBV6-2/TRBV6-3,few,CAGGGQSYGYTF,TGTGCCGGAGGTGGGCAGAGCTATGGCTACACCTTC
-,TRBJ1-2,TRBV12-3/TRBV12-4,few,CASSWGFWTATF,TGTGCCAGCAGTTGGGGCTTTTGGACAGCAACCTTC
-,TRBJ1-6,TRBV20-1,-,CSARDLKRQIINSPLHF,TGCAGTGCTAGAGATTTGAAGCGCCAGATTATTAATTCACCCCTCCACTTT
TRBD1,TRBJ1-1,TRBV6-1,few,CASSALDRGNTEAFF,TGTGCCAGCAGTGCCCTTGACAGGGGCAACACTGAAGCTTTCTTT
-,TRBJ2-7,TRBV7-9,-,CASSSLGGDTYEQYF,TGTGCCAGCAGTTCCCTGGGCGGGGATACCTACGAGCAGTACTTC
-,TRBJ1-1,TRBV7-9,many,CASSLVRGLGTEAFF,TGTGCCAGCAGCTTAGTGCGGGGATTAGGCACTGAAGCTTTCTTT
-,TRBJ1-1,TRBV6-6,-,CASRPGLTEAFF,TGTGCCAGCCGCCCAGGGTTAACTGAAGCTTTCTTT
-,TRBJ1-2,TRBV19,few,CASSLAGKETVGYTF,TGTGCCAGCAGTCTAGCCGGGAAAGAGACGGTTGGCTACACCTTC
-,TRBJ2-5,TRBV7-3,few,CASSLRGQYF,TGTGCCAGCAGCCTGAGGGGCCAGTACTTC
TRBD1,TRBJ1-4,TRBV12-3/TRBV12-4,few,CASSPNRGRNEKLFF,TGTGCCAGCAGTCCGAACAGGGGCCGTAATGAAAAACTGTTTTTT
TRBD1,TRBJ1-5,TRBV5-6,-,CASSHRGHSNQPQHF,TGTGCCAGCAGCCACAGGGGACACTCCAATCAGCCCCAGCATTTT
-,TRBJ1-3,TRBV12-3/TRBV12-4,few,CASTWGPSGNTIYF,TGTGCCAGCACCTGGGGCCCCTCTGGAAACACCATATATTTT
-,TRBJ1-2,TRBV29-1,-,CSLAGGVDGYTF,TGCAGCTTGGCGGGGGGCGTTGATGGCTACACCTTC
TRBD1,TRBJ2-7,TRBV20-1,-,CSARARDRGRNPSYEQYF,TGCAGTGCTAGAGCTCGGGACAGGGGCCGAAATCCTTCCTACGAGCAGTACTTC
-,TRBJ2-5,TRBV13,-,CASSEQGSGRETQYF,TGTGCCAGCAGCGAGCAGGGGAGCGGTCGGGAGACCCAGTACTTC